This entry describes one TCR beta chain. Its antigen is not identified. In germline, CDR1 is SGHDN, CDR2 FVKESK. There are 15 residues in the CDR3. The V gene lost 6 bases and the J gene lost 9 bases, with 21 bases spanning the gap. These data belong to a study of T cell responses to AZD1222 COVID-19 vaccine. Looking at the study overall: Pooling of second doses given at about 4 or about 12 weeks was done.

Data came from immunoSEQ multiplex PCR; TCRdb stores just in-frame clones and leaves some out. The sample lists around 120,000 clones, 85% to 90% seen once, with around 30% in the top ten. Study-level findings and limits: AZD1222 recipients seropositive at baseline numbered only six or seven. After two AZD1222 doses, spike-specific TCR breadth and depth rose versus day 0. Vaccine-associated CD4 TCRs ranged over spike, dominating at 160-218 and 743-854.

The source of this sequence is an adult in good health. The V gene is TRBV14, the J gene TRBJ2-1; a possible D gene is TRBD2 (6 bases). Sample: peripheral blood, taken on day 0 of AZD1222 vaccination. This CDR3 is CASSPGGGIGGEQFF. In DNA, the CDR3 is TGTGCCAGCAGTCCCGGCGGCGGGATAGGTGGTGAGCAGTTCTTC.